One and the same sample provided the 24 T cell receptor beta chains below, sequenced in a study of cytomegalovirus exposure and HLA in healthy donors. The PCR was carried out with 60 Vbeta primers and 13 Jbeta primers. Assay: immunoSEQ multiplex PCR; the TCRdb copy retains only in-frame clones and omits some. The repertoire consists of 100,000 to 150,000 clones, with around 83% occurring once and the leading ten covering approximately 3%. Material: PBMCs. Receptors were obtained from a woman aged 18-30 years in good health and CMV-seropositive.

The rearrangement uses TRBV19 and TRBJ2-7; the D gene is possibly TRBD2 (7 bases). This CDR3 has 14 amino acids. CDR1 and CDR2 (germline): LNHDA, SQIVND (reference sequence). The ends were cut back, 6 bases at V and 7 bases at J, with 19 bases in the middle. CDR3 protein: CASRPRGGRLEQYF. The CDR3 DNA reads TGTGCCAGTAGACCGAGGGGGGGTAGACTGGAGCAGTACTTC.

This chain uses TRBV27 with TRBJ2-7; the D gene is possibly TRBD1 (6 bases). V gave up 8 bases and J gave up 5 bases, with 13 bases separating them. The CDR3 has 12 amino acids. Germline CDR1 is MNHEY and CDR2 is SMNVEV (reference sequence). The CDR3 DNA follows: TGTGCCAGCGGGACATTCGGCCACGAGCAGTACTTC. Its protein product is CASGTFGHEQYF.

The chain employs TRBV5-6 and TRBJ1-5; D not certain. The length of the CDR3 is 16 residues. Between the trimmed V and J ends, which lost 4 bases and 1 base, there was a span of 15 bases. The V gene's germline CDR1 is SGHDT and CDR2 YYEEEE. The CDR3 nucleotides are TGTGCCAGCAGCGACCGGGAACAGCAAAGCAATCAGCCCCAGCATTTT. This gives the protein CASSDREQQSNQPQHF.

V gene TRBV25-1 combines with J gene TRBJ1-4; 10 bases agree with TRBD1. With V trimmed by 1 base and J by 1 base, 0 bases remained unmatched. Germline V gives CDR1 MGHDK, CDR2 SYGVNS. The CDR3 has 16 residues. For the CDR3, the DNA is TGTGCCAGCAGTGAATGGGACAGGGGAACTAATGAAAAACTGTTTTTT. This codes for CASSEWDRGTNEKLFF. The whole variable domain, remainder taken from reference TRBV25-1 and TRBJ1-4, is EADIYQTPRYLVIGTGKKITLECSQTMGHDKMYWYQQDPGMELHLIHYSYGVNSTEKGDLSSESTVSRIRTEHFPLTLESARPSHTSQYLCASSEWDRGTNEKLFFGSGTQLSVL.

The DNA of the CDR3 is TGTGCCAGCAGTTGGGCCACTAGCGGCGAGCAGTACTTC. Translated: CASSWATSGEQYF. This rearrangement joins TRBV28 to TRBJ2-7, with 8 bases that match TRBD2. Unmatched junction bases numbered 5, after V lost 4 bases and J lost 6 bases. Germline V gives CDR1 MDHEN, CDR2 SYDVKM. The CDR3 loop spans 13 amino acids.

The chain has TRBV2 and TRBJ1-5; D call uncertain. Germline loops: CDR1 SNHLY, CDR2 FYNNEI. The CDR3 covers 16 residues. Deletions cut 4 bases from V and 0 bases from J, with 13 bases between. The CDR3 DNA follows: TGTGCCAGCAGTGCCCGGTCCTTTATTAGCAATCAGCCCCAGCATTTT. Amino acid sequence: CASSARSFISNQPQHF.

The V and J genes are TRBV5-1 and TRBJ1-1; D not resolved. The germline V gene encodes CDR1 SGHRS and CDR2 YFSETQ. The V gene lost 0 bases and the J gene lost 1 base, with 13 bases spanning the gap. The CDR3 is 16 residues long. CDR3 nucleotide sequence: TGCGCCAGCAGCTTGGCCTTCGGGAGAAGGAACACTGAAGCTTTCTTT. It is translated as CASSLAFGRRNTEAFF.

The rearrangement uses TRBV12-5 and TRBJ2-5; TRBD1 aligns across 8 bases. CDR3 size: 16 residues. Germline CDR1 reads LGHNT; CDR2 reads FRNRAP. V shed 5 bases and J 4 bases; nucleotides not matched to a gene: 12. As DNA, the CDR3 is TGTGCTAGTGGTCCCCCAAGGGCAGGGGGCTTAGAGACCCAGTACTTC. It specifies CASGPPRAGGLETQYF.

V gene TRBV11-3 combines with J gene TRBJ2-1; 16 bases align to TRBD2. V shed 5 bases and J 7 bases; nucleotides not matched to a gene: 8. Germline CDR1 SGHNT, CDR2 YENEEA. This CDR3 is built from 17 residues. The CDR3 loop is CASSIGTSGGARNEQFF. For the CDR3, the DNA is TGTGCCAGCAGCATCGGGACTAGCGGGGGGGCGAGGAATGAGCAGTTCTTC.

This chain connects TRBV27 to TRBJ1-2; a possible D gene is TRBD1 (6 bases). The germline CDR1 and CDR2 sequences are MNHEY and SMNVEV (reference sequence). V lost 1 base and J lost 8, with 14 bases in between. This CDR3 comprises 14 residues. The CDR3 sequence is CASSLYRGAPGYTF. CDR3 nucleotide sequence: TGTGCCAGCAGTTTATATCGGGGGGCGCCCGGCTACACCTTC.

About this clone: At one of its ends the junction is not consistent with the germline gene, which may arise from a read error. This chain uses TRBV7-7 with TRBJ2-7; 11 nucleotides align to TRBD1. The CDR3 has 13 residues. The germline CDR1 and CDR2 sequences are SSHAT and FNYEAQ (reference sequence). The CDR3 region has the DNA TGTGCTAGCAGCGGACAGGGGGCGTACGAGCAGTACTTC. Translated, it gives CASSGQGAYEQYF.

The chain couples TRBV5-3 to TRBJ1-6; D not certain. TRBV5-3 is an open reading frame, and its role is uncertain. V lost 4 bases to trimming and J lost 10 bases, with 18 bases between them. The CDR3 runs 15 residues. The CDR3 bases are TGTGCCAGAAGCGGTACCGGGGAGGTTATGTCACCCCTCCACTTT. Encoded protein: CARSGTGEVMSPLHF.

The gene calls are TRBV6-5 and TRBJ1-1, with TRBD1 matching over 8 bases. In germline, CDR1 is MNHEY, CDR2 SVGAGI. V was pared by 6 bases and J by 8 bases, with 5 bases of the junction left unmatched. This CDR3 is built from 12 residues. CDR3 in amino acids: CASREWTGEAFF. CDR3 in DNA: TGTGCCAGCAGAGAGTGGACAGGGGAAGCTTTCTTT.

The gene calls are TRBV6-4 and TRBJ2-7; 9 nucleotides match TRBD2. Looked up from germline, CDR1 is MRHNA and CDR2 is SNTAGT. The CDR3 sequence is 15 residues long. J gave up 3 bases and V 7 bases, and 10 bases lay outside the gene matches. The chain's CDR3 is CASTGRGGALYEQYF. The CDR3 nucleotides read TGTGCCAGCACGGGCCGCGGGGGGGCCCTCTACGAGCAGTACTTC.

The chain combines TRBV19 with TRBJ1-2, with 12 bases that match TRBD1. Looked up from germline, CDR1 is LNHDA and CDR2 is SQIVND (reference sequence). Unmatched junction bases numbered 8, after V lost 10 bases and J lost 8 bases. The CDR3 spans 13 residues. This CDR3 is CATGTGGAGGYTF. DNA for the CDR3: TGTGCCACGGGGACAGGGGGCGCGGGGGGCTACACCTTC.

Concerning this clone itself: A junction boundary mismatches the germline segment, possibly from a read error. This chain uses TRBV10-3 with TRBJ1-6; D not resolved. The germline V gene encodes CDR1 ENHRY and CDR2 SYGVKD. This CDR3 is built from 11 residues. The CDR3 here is CATSHNSPLHF. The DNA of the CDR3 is TGTGCCACCTCCCATAATTCACCCCTCCACTTT.

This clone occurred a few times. The CDR3 region has the DNA TGTGCCTGGAGTGTACAGGGGAATCAGCCCCAGCATTTT. This translates into CAWSVQGNQPQHF. The chain recombines TRBV30 with TRBJ1-5; 7 bases are a match to TRBD1. V shed 0 bases and J 4 bases; nucleotides not matched to a gene: 0. Germline V gene sequence: CDR1 GTSNPN, CDR2 SVGIG (reference sequence). The CDR3 consists of 13 residues.

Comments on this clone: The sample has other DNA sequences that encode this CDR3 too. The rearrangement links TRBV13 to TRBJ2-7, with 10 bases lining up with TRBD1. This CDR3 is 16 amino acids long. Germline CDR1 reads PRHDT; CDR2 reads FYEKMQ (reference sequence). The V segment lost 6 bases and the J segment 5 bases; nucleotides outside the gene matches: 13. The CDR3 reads CASSPAGTGAPHEQYF. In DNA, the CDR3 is TGTGCCAGCAGTCCGGCCGGGACAGGGGCCCCCCACGAGCAGTACTTC.

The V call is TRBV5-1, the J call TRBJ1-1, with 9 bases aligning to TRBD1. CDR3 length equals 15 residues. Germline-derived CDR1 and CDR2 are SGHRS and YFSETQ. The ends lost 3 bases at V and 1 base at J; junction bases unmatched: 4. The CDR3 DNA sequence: TGCGCCAGCAGCTCATCACAGGGGGCGAACACTGAAGCTTTCTTT. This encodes CASSSSQGANTEAFF.

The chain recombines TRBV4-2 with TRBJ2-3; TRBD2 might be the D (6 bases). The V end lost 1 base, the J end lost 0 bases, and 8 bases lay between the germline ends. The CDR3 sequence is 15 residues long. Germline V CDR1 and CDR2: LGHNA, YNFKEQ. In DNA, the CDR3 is TGTGCCAGCAGCCAAGCCGGGGGAAGCACAGATACGCAGTATTTT. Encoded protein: CASSQAGGSTDTQYF.

CDR3 DNA: TGTGCCAGCAGCCGGACAGAGACAGATACGCAGTATTTT. Protein product: CASSRTETDTQYF. The gene calls are TRBV7-9 and TRBJ2-3; D possibly corresponds to TRBD1 (6 bases). The CDR3 runs 13 residues. In germline, CDR1 is SEHNR, CDR2 FQNEAQ (reference sequence). V dropped 5 bases and J dropped 3 bases, with 9 bases sitting between them.

The DNA for the CDR3 is TGTGCCTGGAGTGTTTCAGGCCTCCATCAGCCCCAGCATTTT. Its translation: CAWSVSGLHQPQHF. The gene calls are TRBV30 and TRBJ1-5; D gene unclear. Per germline, CDR1 GTSNPN and CDR2 SVGIG (reference sequence). The V end was cut by 0 bases, the J end by 5 bases, with 11 bases between. This CDR3 spans 14 amino acids.

The CDR3 sequence is CAISVAEQSTDTQYF. Written as DNA, the CDR3 is TGTGCCATCAGTGTAGCGGAGCAGAGCACAGATACGCAGTATTTT. V is TRBV10-3 and J is TRBJ2-3; possibly TRBD2 for D (6 bases). Between the trimmed V and J ends, which lost 4 bases and 0 bases, there was a span of 11 bases. Germline loops: CDR1 ENHRY, CDR2 SYGVKD. The CDR3 is made up of 15 amino acids.

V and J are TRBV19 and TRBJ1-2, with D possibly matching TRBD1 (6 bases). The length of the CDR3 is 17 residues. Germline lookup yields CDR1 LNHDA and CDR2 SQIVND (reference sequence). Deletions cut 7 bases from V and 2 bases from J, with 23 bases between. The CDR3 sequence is CASTADSGHQLNYGYTF. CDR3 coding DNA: TGTGCCAGTACAGCTGACTCGGGACACCAGTTAAACTATGGCTACACCTTC.